The clone carrying this T cell receptor (beta chain) was counted once. Its antigen is not known. The source of the sample is a study of T-cell memory formation after mild COVID-19. As for the study in general: The two donors had largely donor-specific TCR clusters.

TCRdb recomputed calls from the 5' RACE reads with MiXCR, one row per CDR3 protein. Of 150,000 to 200,000 distinct CDR3 sequences in the sample, 11% were seen once. Study-wide findings and caveats: Among clones contracting day 15 to 85, CD4/CD8 was balanced, whereas later expanders leaned CD4+. Contracting CD4+ clones sat mainly in CM and EM; CD8+ in EMRA.

Sequenced: PBMCs or a T cell subset sorted from them (not recorded which). The TCR was taken from a man aged 18 to 29 who had mild COVID-19 (a few samples of this study predate the infection). Cell type and time point are not known.

The CDR3 nucleotides read TGTGCCAGTAGTCGGAGGGGAGATAGCACAGATACGCAGTATTTT. Encoded protein: CASSRRGDSTDTQYF. This rearrangement joins TRBV19 to TRBJ2-3; TRBD2 is a possible D gene (6 bases). V lost 5 bases and J lost 0, with 12 bases in between. Germline CDR1 is LNHDA and CDR2 is SQIVND (reference sequence). The CDR3 sequence is 15 residues long.